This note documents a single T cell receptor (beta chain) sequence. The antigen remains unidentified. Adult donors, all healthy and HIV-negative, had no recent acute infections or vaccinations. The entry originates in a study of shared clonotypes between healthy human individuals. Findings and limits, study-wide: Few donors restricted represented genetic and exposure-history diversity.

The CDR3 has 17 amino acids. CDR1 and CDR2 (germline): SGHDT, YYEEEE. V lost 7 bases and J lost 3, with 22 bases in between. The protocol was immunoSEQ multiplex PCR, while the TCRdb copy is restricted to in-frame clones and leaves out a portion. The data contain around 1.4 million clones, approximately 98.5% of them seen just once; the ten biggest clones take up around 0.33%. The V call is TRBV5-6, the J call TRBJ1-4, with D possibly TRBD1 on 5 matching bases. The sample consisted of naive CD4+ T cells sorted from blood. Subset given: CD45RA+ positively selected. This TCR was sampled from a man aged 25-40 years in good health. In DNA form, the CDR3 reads TGTGCCAGCGGGAAGCGGCCAGGGTTATCAGCTAATGAAAAACTGTTTTTT. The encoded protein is CASGKRPGLSANEKLFF.